The present T cell receptor beta chain was sequenced within a study of T cell responses to AZD1222 COVID-19 vaccine. This table comes from immunoSEQ multiplex PCR, and its TCRdb copy is limited to in-frame clones, with some not included. The sample yields about 73,000 clones, nearly 90% seen once. Trimming took 0 bases from V and 6 from J, leaving 18 bases between them. This CDR3 comprises 17 residues. The V gene's germline CDR1 is SGHTA and CDR2 FQGTGA. The receptor's source is an adult who received the AZD1222 COVID-19 vaccine. J is TRBJ2-1 and V is TRBV7-3; TRBD2 might be the D (5 bases). The input for sequencing was peripheral blood, taken 28 days after the second AZD1222 dose. CDR3 loop: CASSLTFNWGDGNEQFF. In DNA form, the CDR3 reads TGTGCCAGCAGCTTAACATTCAACTGGGGAGATGGCAATGAGCAGTTCTTC.